This is a list of T cell receptor beta chains from one sample in a study of T cell responses to AZD1222 COVID-19 vaccine. Assay used: immunoSEQ multiplex PCR; TCRdb lists only in-frame clones, some missing. The sample includes roughly 100,000 clones, more than 70% seen only once; the top ten take over 15%. This specimen consisted of peripheral blood, obtained on day 0 of AZD1222 vaccination. The receptor source for this set is an adult in good health. CDR3s include the opening cysteine and the closing phenylalanine or tryptophan. The D gene is left open where the match is weak. Clone sizes are given selectively: once, few, many, or a class where the clone is expanded.

CDR3aa: CATSSQAGGTDTQYF
CDR3nt: TGCGCCACCTCGAGCCAAGCGGGGGGCACAGATACGCAGTATTTT
abundance: -
d_gene: TRBD2
v_gene: TRBV10-1
j_gene: TRBJ2-3

CDR3aa: CASSRQTSGNYEQYF
CDR3nt: TGTGCCAGCAGCCGTCAGACTAGCGGGAACTACGAGCAGTACTTC
abundance: -
d_gene: TRBD2
v_gene: TRBV3-1/TRBV3-2
j_gene: TRBJ2-7

CDR3aa: CASGSGKETQYF
CDR3nt: TGTGCTAGTGGTTCAGGGAAAGAGACCCAGTACTTC
abundance: -
d_gene: -
v_gene: TRBV12-5
j_gene: TRBJ2-5

CDR3aa: CASSLGTGGVRRANEKLFF
CDR3nt: TGTGCCAGCAGTCTCGGGACAGGGGGTGTCCGAAGGGCTAATGAAAAACTGTTTTTT
abundance: once
d_gene: TRBD1
v_gene: TRBV6-6
j_gene: TRBJ1-4

CDR3aa: CASSQEGTINTEAFF
CDR3nt: TGTGCCAGCAGCCAAGAAGGCACAATAAACACTGAAGCTTTCTTT
abundance: once
d_gene: -
v_gene: TRBV14
j_gene: TRBJ1-1

CDR3aa: CASSRTGDYGYTF
CDR3nt: TGTGCCAGCAGCCGAACGGGTGACTATGGCTACACCTTC
abundance: -
d_gene: -
v_gene: TRBV4-2
j_gene: TRBJ1-2

CDR3aa: CASSFIDRGNSPLHF
CDR3nt: TGTGCCAGCAGTTTCATAGACAGGGGGAATTCACCCCTCCACTTT
abundance: -
d_gene: TRBD1
v_gene: TRBV27
j_gene: TRBJ1-6

CDR3aa: CASSQERTGKTEELFF
CDR3nt: TGTGCCAGCAGCCAAGAGAGGACAGGAAAAACGGAGGAGCTGTTTTTT
abundance: -
d_gene: TRBD1
v_gene: TRBV3-1/TRBV3-2
j_gene: TRBJ2-2

CDR3aa: CASSYPSAGGFYGYTF
CDR3nt: TGTGCCAGCAGTTACCCCTCAGCAGGGGGCTTCTATGGCTACACCTTC
abundance: -
d_gene: TRBD1
v_gene: TRBV6-2/TRBV6-3
j_gene: TRBJ1-2

CDR3aa: CASSPQGTAGNTIYF
CDR3nt: TGTGCCAGCTCACCACAGGGGACCGCTGGAAACACCATATATTTT
abundance: -
d_gene: -
v_gene: TRBV18
j_gene: TRBJ1-3

CDR3aa: CASSQARDTEAFF
CDR3nt: TGTGCCAGCAGCCAGGCCAGAGACACTGAAGCTTTCTTT
abundance: -
d_gene: -
v_gene: TRBV7-2
j_gene: TRBJ1-1

CDR3aa: CASRPQRGFGNEQFF
CDR3nt: TGTGCCAGCAGACCTCAAAGGGGGTTCGGCAATGAGCAGTTCTTC
abundance: -
d_gene: -
v_gene: TRBV27
j_gene: TRBJ2-1

CDR3aa: CASSLARQDNEQFF
CDR3nt: TGCGCCAGCAGCTTGGCCCGGCAAGACAATGAGCAGTTCTTC
abundance: -
d_gene: -
v_gene: TRBV5-1
j_gene: TRBJ2-1

CDR3aa: CASSQDEGLALRQYF
CDR3nt: TGTGCCAGCAGCCAAGATGAAGGACTAGCTCTGCGGCAGTACTTC
abundance: -
d_gene: TRBD2
v_gene: TRBV14
j_gene: TRBJ2-7

CDR3aa: CATRSPWAGSMNTEAFF
CDR3nt: TGTGCCACCAGGTCCCCCTGGGCAGGTAGTATGAACACTGAAGCTTTCTTT
abundance: -
d_gene: -
v_gene: TRBV24-1
j_gene: TRBJ1-1

CDR3aa: CASSTGNTEAFF
CDR3nt: TGTGCCAGCAGTACAGGGAACACTGAAGCTTTCTTT
abundance: -
d_gene: -
v_gene: TRBV6-5
j_gene: TRBJ1-1

CDR3aa: CASSQAIGRTGEAFF
CDR3nt: TGTGCCAGCAGCCAAGCTATCGGAAGGACGGGAGAAGCTTTCTTT
abundance: -
d_gene: -
v_gene: TRBV3-1/TRBV3-2
j_gene: TRBJ1-1

CDR3aa: CASRPHLGGELFF
CDR3nt: TGTGCCAGCAGACCTCATTTGGGCGGGGAGCTGTTTTTT
abundance: -
d_gene: -
v_gene: TRBV7-2
j_gene: TRBJ2-2

CDR3aa: CASSLGGRTPLHF
CDR3nt: TGTGCCAGCAGCTTGGGCGGAAGGACACCCCTCCACTTT
abundance: -
d_gene: -
v_gene: TRBV5-8
j_gene: TRBJ1-6

CDR3aa: CASSLKRRYGGELFF
CDR3nt: TGTGCCAGCAGCTTAAAGCGCAGATACGGCGGGGAGCTGTTTTTT
abundance: -
d_gene: -
v_gene: TRBV7-9
j_gene: TRBJ2-2

CDR3aa: CASSILQATGANVLTF
CDR3nt: TGTGCCAGTAGTATACTACAGGCGACTGGGGCCAACGTCCTGACTTTC
abundance: few
d_gene: -
v_gene: TRBV19
j_gene: TRBJ2-6

CDR3aa: CASSPPGLRQENTEAFF
CDR3nt: TGTGCCAGCTCACCACCTGGGCTGAGACAGGAGAACACTGAAGCTTTCTTT
abundance: -
d_gene: -
v_gene: TRBV18
j_gene: TRBJ1-1

CDR3aa: CASRRGATNEKLFF
CDR3nt: TGTGCCAGTCGCCGTGGGGCAACTAATGAAAAACTGTTTTTT
abundance: once
d_gene: -
v_gene: TRBV19
j_gene: TRBJ1-4

CDR3aa: CASSYPPYRELFF
CDR3nt: TGTGCCAGCAGTTACCCCCCATATCGGGAACTGTTTTTT
abundance: -
d_gene: -
v_gene: TRBV6-5
j_gene: TRBJ1-4

CDR3aa: CASSNTAYEQYF
CDR3nt: TGTGCCAGTAGTAATACAGCCTACGAGCAGTACTTC
abundance: -
d_gene: -
v_gene: TRBV19
j_gene: TRBJ2-7

CDR3aa: CASSRANYGYTF
CDR3nt: TGTGCCAGCAGCAGGGCGAACTATGGCTACACCTTC
abundance: -
d_gene: -
v_gene: TRBV11-2
j_gene: TRBJ1-2

CDR3aa: CAISQGQGRNEQFF
CDR3nt: TGTGCCATCAGTCAGGGACAGGGGCGGAATGAGCAGTTCTTC
abundance: -
d_gene: TRBD1
v_gene: TRBV10-3
j_gene: TRBJ2-1

CDR3aa: CASSLGGKVNTEAFF
CDR3nt: TGTGCCAGCAGCTTAGGAGGGAAAGTGAACACTGAAGCTTTCTTT
abundance: -
d_gene: -
v_gene: TRBV11-3
j_gene: TRBJ1-1

CDR3aa: CASSQDLSRTNNSPLHF
CDR3nt: TGCGCCAGCAGCCAAGATTTGTCCAGGACCAATAATTCACCCCTCCACTTT
abundance: -
d_gene: -
v_gene: TRBV4-3
j_gene: TRBJ1-6

CDR3aa: CSVQDGGRVNTEAFF
CDR3nt: TGCAGCGTCCAAGATGGGGGGCGAGTGAACACTGAAGCTTTCTTT
abundance: once
d_gene: -
v_gene: TRBV29-1
j_gene: TRBJ1-1

CDR3aa: CASSYDTEAFF
CDR3nt: TGTGCCAGCAGTTACGACACTGAAGCTTTCTTT
abundance: few
d_gene: -
v_gene: TRBV28
j_gene: TRBJ1-1

CDR3aa: CASSQMTGARAMGYTF
CDR3nt: TGCGCCAGCAGCCAAATGACAGGTGCTCGGGCGATGGGCTACACCTTC
abundance: -
d_gene: -
v_gene: TRBV4-3
j_gene: TRBJ1-2

CDR3aa: CASSQGLAGYEQYF
CDR3nt: TGTGCCAGCAGCCAAGGACTAGCGGGATACGAGCAGTACTTC
abundance: -
d_gene: TRBD2
v_gene: TRBV4-2
j_gene: TRBJ2-7

CDR3aa: CAWSHGDSGLFTEAFF
CDR3nt: TGTGCCTGGAGCCATGGGGATTCAGGGTTATTCACTGAAGCTTTCTTT
abundance: -
d_gene: -
v_gene: TRBV30
j_gene: TRBJ1-1

CDR3aa: CSARGSYEQYF
CDR3nt: TGCAGTGCTAGGGGATCCTACGAGCAGTACTTC
abundance: -
d_gene: -
v_gene: TRBV20-1
j_gene: TRBJ2-7

CDR3aa: CASSFGGDGNTIYF
CDR3nt: TGTGCCAGCAGCTTCGGGGGGGATGGAAACACCATATATTTT
abundance: -
d_gene: -
v_gene: TRBV7-8
j_gene: TRBJ1-3

CDR3aa: CASSLWDRWEQYF
CDR3nt: TGTGCCAGCAGTTTATGGGACCGGTGGGAGCAGTACTTC
abundance: -
d_gene: -
v_gene: TRBV28
j_gene: TRBJ2-7

CDR3aa: CASSSTGGGYTGELFF
CDR3nt: TGTGCCAGCAGCAGTACAGGGGGCGGATATACCGGGGAGCTGTTTTTT
abundance: -
d_gene: TRBD1
v_gene: TRBV7-3
j_gene: TRBJ2-2

CDR3aa: CASSLGQTGNTIYF
CDR3nt: TGTGCCAGCAGCTTGGGGCAGACTGGAAACACCATATATTTT
abundance: once
d_gene: -
v_gene: TRBV5-6
j_gene: TRBJ1-3

CDR3aa: CASSPSRASYSPLHF
CDR3nt: TGTGCCAGCAGCCCGAGCCGGGCTTCATATTCACCCCTCCACTTT
abundance: -
d_gene: -
v_gene: TRBV9
j_gene: TRBJ1-6

CDR3aa: CASSPTSGLRGEKLFF
CDR3nt: TGCGCCAGCAGCCCGACCTCGGGACTGCGGGGGGAAAAACTGTTTTTT
abundance: few
d_gene: -
v_gene: TRBV5-1
j_gene: TRBJ1-4

CDR3aa: CASHRTNNEQFF
CDR3nt: TGTGCCTCCCACAGGACCAACAATGAGCAGTTCTTC
abundance: -
d_gene: -
v_gene: TRBV30
j_gene: TRBJ2-1

CDR3aa: CASSVIGTGAYNEQFF
CDR3nt: TGTGCCAGCAGCGTCATTGGGACAGGGGCCTACAATGAGCAGTTCTTC
abundance: -
d_gene: TRBD1
v_gene: TRBV3-1/TRBV3-2
j_gene: TRBJ2-1

CDR3aa: CASSPGQGTSPLHF
CDR3nt: TGTGCCAGCAGTCCGGGACAGGGAACTTCACCCCTCCACTTT
abundance: few
d_gene: TRBD1
v_gene: TRBV28
j_gene: TRBJ1-6

CDR3aa: CASSLTGTREFQPQHF
CDR3nt: TGTGCCAGCAGCTTAACCGGGACAAGGGAATTTCAGCCCCAGCATTTT
abundance: -
d_gene: -
v_gene: TRBV7-8
j_gene: TRBJ1-5

CDR3aa: CASGGRTSTDTQYF
CDR3nt: TGTGCCAGCGGCGGACGGACTAGCACAGATACGCAGTATTTT
abundance: -
d_gene: -
v_gene: TRBV2
j_gene: TRBJ2-3

CDR3aa: CASSPTSTAKGDGYTF
CDR3nt: TGTGCCAGCAGCCCAACCTCGACAGCCAAAGGGGATGGCTACACCTTC
abundance: -
d_gene: -
v_gene: TRBV3-1/TRBV3-2
j_gene: TRBJ1-2

CDR3aa: CASSLTLSNQPQHF
CDR3nt: TGTGCCAGCAGCCTGACATTGAGCAATCAGCCCCAGCATTTT
abundance: -
d_gene: -
v_gene: TRBV28
j_gene: TRBJ1-5

CDR3aa: CASSSQGKEYGYTF
CDR3nt: TGTGCCAGCAGTTCCCAGGGGAAGGAGTATGGCTACACCTTC
abundance: -
d_gene: -
v_gene: TRBV2
j_gene: TRBJ1-2

CDR3aa: CASSFGNYRDAKAFF
CDR3nt: TGTGCCAGCAGCTTTGGGAACTACAGGGACGCCAAAGCTTTCTTT
abundance: -
d_gene: -
v_gene: TRBV11-3
j_gene: TRBJ1-1

CDR3aa: CASSLMIAGGPYNEQFF
CDR3nt: TGTGCCAGCAGCTTGATGATAGCGGGAGGGCCCTACAATGAGCAGTTCTTC
abundance: -
d_gene: TRBD2
v_gene: TRBV5-5
j_gene: TRBJ2-1

CDR3aa: CASSQEVTVGGYTF
CDR3nt: TGCGCCAGCAGCCAAGAGGTGACAGTGGGCGGCTACACCTTC
abundance: -
d_gene: -
v_gene: TRBV4-1
j_gene: TRBJ1-2

CDR3aa: CASSVDTSNQPQHF
CDR3nt: TGTGCCAGCAGTGTGGACACCAGCAATCAGCCCCAGCATTTT
abundance: many
d_gene: -
v_gene: TRBV27
j_gene: TRBJ1-5

CDR3aa: CASRKGMYEQYF
CDR3nt: TGTGCCAGCCGCAAGGGGATGTACGAGCAGTACTTC
abundance: -
d_gene: -
v_gene: TRBV12-3/TRBV12-4
j_gene: TRBJ2-7